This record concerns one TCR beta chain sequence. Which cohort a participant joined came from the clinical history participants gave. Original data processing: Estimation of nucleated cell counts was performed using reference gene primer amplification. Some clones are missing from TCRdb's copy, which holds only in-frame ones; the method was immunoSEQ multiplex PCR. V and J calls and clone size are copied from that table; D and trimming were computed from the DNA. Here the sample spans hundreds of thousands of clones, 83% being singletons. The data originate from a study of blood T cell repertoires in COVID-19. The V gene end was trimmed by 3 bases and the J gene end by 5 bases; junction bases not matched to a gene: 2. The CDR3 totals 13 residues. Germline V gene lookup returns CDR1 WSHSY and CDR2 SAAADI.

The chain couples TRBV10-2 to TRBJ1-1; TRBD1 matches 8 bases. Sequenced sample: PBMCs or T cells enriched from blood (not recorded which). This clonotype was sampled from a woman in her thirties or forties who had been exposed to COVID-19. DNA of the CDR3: TGCGCCAGCAGTGAACACAGGGGGACTGAAGCTTTCTTT. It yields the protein CASSEHRGTEAFF.